These 19 T cell receptor beta chains were all obtained from the same sample, sequenced in a study of graft-versus-host responses after intestinal transplantation. Clones were read by immunoSEQ multiplex PCR, and TCRdb kept only the in-frame ones, dropping some. The sample holds 80,000 to 100,000 clones; approximately 90% are singletons and the top ten take around 0.17%. These receptors are not linked to any known antigen. The source material was unstimulated CD4+ T cells sorted from spleen or lymph node cells, sampled before intestinal transplant. These receptors all stem from a human donor who received an intestinal transplant.

V usage is TRBV6-1 and J usage is TRBJ2-7; 7 bases agree with TRBD1. The CDR3 covers 14 residues. The germline V gene encodes CDR1 MNHNS and CDR2 SASEGT. J lost 2 bases, V lost 5 bases, and 6 bases had no gene match. CDR3: CASSLVDRAYEQYF. In DNA form, the CDR3 reads TGTGCCAGCAGTTTAGTCGACAGGGCCTACGAGCAGTACTTC.

The chain carries TRBV5-4 and TRBJ2-3; D is ambiguous. The V gene lost 1 base and the J gene lost 3 bases, with 9 bases spanning the gap. CDR1 is SGHNT and CDR2 is YYREEE in the germline V gene (reference sequence). The CDR3 sequence is 14 residues long. The DNA of the CDR3 is TGTGCCAGCAGCTTGCAGCGAGAGACAGATACGCAGTATTTT. This gives the protein CASSLQRETDTQYF.

The chain couples TRBV29-1 to TRBJ1-1; 7 bases match TRBD1. The CDR3 totals 15 residues. Losses at the gene ends were 1 base for V and 1 base for J; bases not matched to a gene: 6. Germline CDR1 is SQVTM and CDR2 is ANQGSEA. CDR3 in amino acids: CSVEVQGRRNTEAFF. The CDR3 DNA reads TGCAGCGTTGAAGTACAGGGGAGGAGGAACACTGAAGCTTTCTTT. Together with reference TRBV29-1 and TRBJ1-1, the CDR3 gives the full variable domain: SAVISQKPSRDICQRGTSLTIQCQVDSQVTMMFWYRQQPGQSLTLIATANQGSEATYESGFVIDKFPISRPNLTFSTLTVSNMSPEDSSIYLCSVEVQGRRNTEAFFGQGTRLTVV.

A single count supports this clone. For the CDR3, the DNA is TGTGCCAGCAGTGCCAACAGGGGTTTGGGGGAGACCCAGTACTTC. Translating it yields CASSANRGLGETQYF. The chain combines TRBV6-1 with TRBJ2-5, with 7 nucleotides matching TRBD1. This CDR3 is 15 amino acids long. Germline assignment: CDR1 MNHNS and CDR2 SASEGT. V shed 4 bases and J 5 bases; nucleotides not matched to a gene: 10.

Here the CDR3 DNA reads TGTGCCAGCAGCGTAGCTCCCTCCTACGAGCAGTACTTC. This translates into CASSVAPSYEQYF. J is TRBJ2-5 and V is TRBV9; D unresolved. The DNA end is a closer match to TRBJ2-7, so the J assignment may be wrong. Germline CDR1 SGDLS, CDR2 YYNGEE. CDR3 length: 13 residues.

The chain carries TRBV19 and TRBJ1-4, with 10 bases that match TRBD1. CDR1 and CDR2 from the germline V gene are LNHDA and SQIVND (reference sequence). With V trimmed by 7 bases and J by 1 base, 12 bases remained unmatched. The CDR3 contains 18 residues. As DNA, the CDR3 is TGTGCCAGTACCTCACCTCGGACAGGGGGTGTAACTAATGAAAAACTGTTTTTT. Protein: CASTSPRTGGVTNEKLFF. Full variable domain (remainder filled in from reference TRBV19 and TRBJ1-4): DGGITQSPKYLFRKEGQNVTLSCEQNLNHDAMYWYRQDPGQGLRLIYYSQIVNDFQKGDIAEGYSVSREKKESFPLTVTSAQKNPTAFYLCASTSPRTGGVTNEKLFFGSGTQLSVL.

The chain combines TRBV4-1 with TRBJ1-2, with 10 bases matching TRBD1. This CDR3 is 14 amino acids long. V dropped 4 bases and J dropped 4; count of bases not matched to a gene: 3. Germline assignment: CDR1 MGHRA and CDR2 YSYEKL. CDR3 nucleotide sequence: TGCGCCAGCAGCCGGGGACAGGGGCTCTATGGCTACACCTTC. Amino acid sequence: CASSRGQGLYGYTF.

The genes are TRBV21-1 and TRBJ2-1; no check of the table's D call, TRBD2, against the DNA was made. TRBV21-1 is a pseudogene segment. There are 15 residues in the CDR3. For the CDR3, the DNA is TGTGCCAGCAGCAAAGGAGGGCAGGCCTACAATGAGCAGTTCTTC. Its translation: CASSKGGQAYNEQFF.

The chain combines TRBV19 with TRBJ2-6, with D unresolved. V lost 1 base and J 2 bases, leaving 6 bases between the germline ends. The CDR3 runs 15 residues. Germline lookup yields CDR1 LNHDA and CDR2 SQIVND (reference sequence). The CDR3 loop is CASSIVSAGANVLTF. The CDR3 DNA sequence: TGTGCCAGTAGTATAGTTAGTGCTGGGGCCAACGTCCTGACTTTC.

The chain has TRBV28 and TRBJ1-2; 9 bases are shared with TRBD1. Per germline, CDR1 MDHEN and CDR2 SYDVKM. There are 14 residues in the CDR3. After removal of 6 bases from V and 3 bases from J, the junction contained 5 bases not matched to a gene. This CDR3 is CASRLQGADYGYTF. In nucleotides, the CDR3 is TGTGCCAGCAGACTACAGGGGGCTGACTATGGCTACACCTTC.

The chain carries TRBV7-2 and TRBJ2-1; 9 nucleotides align to TRBD1. The J segment lost 9 bases and the V segment lost 6 bases, leaving 15 bases of the junction unmatched. Germline V gene lookup returns CDR1 SGHTA and CDR2 FQGNSA. CDR3 length equals 16 residues. CDR3 residues: CASRMTGTGILFEQFF. For the CDR3, the DNA is TGTGCCAGCAGAATGACCGGGACAGGGATTTTATTTGAGCAGTTCTTC. The full variable domain, completed using reference TRBV7-2 and TRBJ2-1, is GAGVSQSPSNKVTEKGKDVELRCDPISGHTALYWYRQSLGQGLEFLIYFQGNSAPDKSGLPSDRFSAERTGGSVSTLTIQRTQQEDSAVYLCASRMTGTGILFEQFFGPGTRLTVL.

The rearrangement uses TRBV5-1 and TRBJ2-3; 13 nucleotides line up with TRBD2. CDR3 length equals 16 residues. Per germline, CDR1 SGHRS and CDR2 YFSETQ. V was clipped by 1 base and J by 7 bases; unmatched bases: 6. The CDR3 is CASSLTPGTSGNTQYF. CDR3 DNA: TGCGCCAGCAGCTTGACCCCAGGGACTAGCGGGAATACGCAGTATTTT. The full variable domain, with the rest looked up from reference TRBV5-1 and TRBJ2-3, is KAGVTQTPRYLIKTRGQQVTLSCSPISGHRSVSWYQQTPGQGLQFLFEYFSETQRNKGNFPGRFSGRQFSNSRSEMNVSTLELGDSALYLCASSLTPGTSGNTQYFGPGTRLTVL.

The chain employs TRBV5-6 and TRBJ2-7, with no clear D. CDR3 length equals 15 residues. Deletions cut 4 bases from V and 1 base from J, with 15 bases between. CDR1 is SGHDT and CDR2 is YYEEEE in the germline V gene. CDR3 amino acids: CASSPKLHQSYEQYF. The CDR3 nucleotides are TGTGCCAGCAGCCCCAAACTACACCAATCCTACGAGCAGTACTTC.

This chain joins TRBV9 and TRBJ2-5, with 7 bases that match TRBD2. Losses at the gene ends were 0 bases for V and 5 bases for J; bases not matched to a gene: 4. Germline V gene data show CDR1 as SGDLS and CDR2 as YYNGEE. The CDR3 runs to 14 residues. The CDR3 sequence: CASSVAGAGETQYF. DNA for the CDR3: TGTGCCAGCAGCGTAGCTGGAGCGGGGGAGACCCAGTACTTC.

V is TRBV6-5 and J is TRBJ2-4, with D possibly matching TRBD1 (6 bases). V lost 5 bases and J lost 8, with 16 bases in between. The CDR3 has 14 residues. CDR1 is MNHEY and CDR2 is SVGAGI in the germline V gene. As DNA, the CDR3 is TGTGCCAGCAGTGAACCAGGGGCCCGGCACATTCAGTACTTC. Translation: CASSEPGARHIQYF.

The chain carries TRBV15 and TRBJ1-3; D might be TRBD1 (6 bases). CDR3 length: 16 amino acids. Germline V lookup: CDR1 LNHNV, CDR2 YYDKDF (reference sequence). Between the trimmed V and J ends, which lost 0 bases and 5 bases, there was a span of 14 bases. CDR3 sequence (DNA): TGTGCCACCAGCAGAGAGAACCGCCAGGGGCGAAACACCATATATTTT. It specifies CATSRENRQGRNTIYF.

The chain employs TRBV5-1 and TRBJ1-1; D is possibly TRBD1 (6 bases). From germline, CDR1 is SGHRS and CDR2 YFSETQ. This CDR3 comprises 15 residues. Trimming took 0 bases from V and 1 from J, leaving 10 bases between them. CDR3 nucleotide sequence: TGCGCCAGCAGCTTGGACGGGACACCGAACACTGAAGCTTTCTTT. Translating gives CASSLDGTPNTEAFF.

The rearrangement uses TRBV2 and TRBJ1-5; 7 nucleotides line up with TRBD1. The CDR3 is 15 residues long. The J segment lost 4 bases and the V segment lost 4 bases, leaving 7 bases of the junction unmatched. Germline CDR1 SNHLY, CDR2 FYNNEI. CDR3 sequence: CASSGGQTSNQPQHF. The CDR3 DNA reads as TGTGCCAGCAGTGGGGGACAGACTTCTAATCAGCCCCAGCATTTT. The variable domain in full, completed from reference TRBV2 and TRBJ1-5, reads EPEVTQTPSHQVTQMGQEVILRCVPISNHLYFYWYRQILGQKVEFLVSFYNNEISEKSEIFDDQFSVERPDGSNFTLKIRSTKLEDSAMYFCASSGGQTSNQPQHFGDGTRLSIL.

The chain carries TRBV4-2 and TRBJ1-3, with D tentatively TRBD1 (6 bases). The CDR3 extends over 15 amino acids. Per germline, CDR1 LGHNA and CDR2 YNFKEQ. Trimming took 1 base from V and 0 from J, leaving 7 bases between them. CDR3 loop: CASSQADSSGNTIYF. The CDR3 region has the DNA TGTGCCAGCAGCCAAGCGGACAGCTCTGGAAACACCATATATTTT.